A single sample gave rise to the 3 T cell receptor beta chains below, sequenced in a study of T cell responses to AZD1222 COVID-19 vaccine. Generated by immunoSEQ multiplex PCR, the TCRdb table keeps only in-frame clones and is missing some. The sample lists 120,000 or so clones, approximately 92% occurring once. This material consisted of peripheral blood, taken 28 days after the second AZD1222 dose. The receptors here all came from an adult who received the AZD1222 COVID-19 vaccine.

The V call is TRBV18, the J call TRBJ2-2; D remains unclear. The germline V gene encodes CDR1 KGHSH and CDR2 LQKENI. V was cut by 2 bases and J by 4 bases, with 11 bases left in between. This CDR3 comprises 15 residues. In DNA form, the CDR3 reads TGTGCCAGCTCACCAAATTGGGCGGCCACCGGGGAGCTGTTTTTT. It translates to CASSPNWAATGELFF. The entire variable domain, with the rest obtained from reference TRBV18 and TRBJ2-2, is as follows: NAGVMQNPRHLVRRRGQEARLRCSPMKGHSHVYWYRQLPEEGLKFMVYLQKENIIDESGMPKERFSAEFPKEGPSILRIQQVVRGDSAAYFCASSPNWAATGELFFGEGSRLTVL.

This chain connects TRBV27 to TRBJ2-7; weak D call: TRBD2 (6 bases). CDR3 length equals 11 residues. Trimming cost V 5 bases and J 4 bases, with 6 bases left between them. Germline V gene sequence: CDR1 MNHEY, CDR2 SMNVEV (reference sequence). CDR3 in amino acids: CASSGTYEQYF. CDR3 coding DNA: TGTGCCAGCAGTGGGACTTACGAGCAGTACTTC.

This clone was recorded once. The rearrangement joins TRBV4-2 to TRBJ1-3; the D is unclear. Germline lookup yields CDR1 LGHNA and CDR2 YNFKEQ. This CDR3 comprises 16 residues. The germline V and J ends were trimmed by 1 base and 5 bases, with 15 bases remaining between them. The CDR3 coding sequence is TGTGCCAGCAGCCAAGGGGTCCGGGAAACGAGAAACACCATATATTTT. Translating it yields CASSQGVRETRNTIYF.